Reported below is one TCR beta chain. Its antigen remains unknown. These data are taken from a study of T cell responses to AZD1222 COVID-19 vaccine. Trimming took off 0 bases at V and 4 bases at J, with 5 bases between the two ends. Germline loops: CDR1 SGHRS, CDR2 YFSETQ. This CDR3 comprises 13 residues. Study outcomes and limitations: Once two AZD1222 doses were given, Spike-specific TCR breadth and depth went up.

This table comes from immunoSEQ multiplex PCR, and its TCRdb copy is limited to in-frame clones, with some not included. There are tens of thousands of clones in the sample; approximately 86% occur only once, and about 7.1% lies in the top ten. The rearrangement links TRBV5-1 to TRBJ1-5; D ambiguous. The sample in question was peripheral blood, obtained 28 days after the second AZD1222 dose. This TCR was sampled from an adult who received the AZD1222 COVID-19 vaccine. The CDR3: CASSLDRNQPQHF. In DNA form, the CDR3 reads TGCGCCAGCAGCTTGGACAGAAATCAGCCCCAGCATTTT.